Here is one T cell receptor (beta chain) with its context. Trimming took 1 base from V and 7 from J; bases not matched to a gene: 7. The CDR3 totals 15 residues. Per the germline V gene, CDR1 is LNHNV and CDR2 is YYDKDF (reference sequence). The repertoire was sequenced with immunoSEQ multiplex PCR; TCRdb's copy has only in-frame clones and lacks some. The table includes about 480,000 clones, about four fifths detected once. The source of the sample is a study of shared clonotypes between healthy human individuals. The chain couples TRBV15 to TRBJ2-1; 7 nucleotides align to TRBD2. This TCR derives from a woman in her 40s in good health. Some clones in this sample may be carry-over from other donors' samples. Specimen: PBMCs. The DNA for the CDR3 is TGTGCCACCAGCAGAGTGGCGGGAGAGGCGAATGAGCAGTTCTTC. Protein sequence: CATSRVAGEANEQFF.